This is a list of T cell receptor beta chains from one sample in a study of beta chain features in type 1 diabetes. Some clones are missing from TCRdb's copy, which holds only in-frame ones; the method was immunoSEQ multiplex PCR. This table holds 300,000 or so clones, roughly 8% found once. Material: central memory CD4+ T cells from blood. The receptor set was obtained from a woman aged 18-29 years in good health. The CDR3 runs from the conserved cysteine through the conserved F or W. A D gene is named only where the DNA matches it firmly. The listing skips clone size in some rows; elsewhere it reads once, few, many or a size class.

D gene,clone size,J gene,V gene,CDR3 DNA,CDR3 protein
.,few,TRBJ1-2,TRBV4-1,TGCGCCAGCAGCCTTGGACATCTGCTCGACTATGGCTACACCTTC,CASSLGHLLDYGYTF
.,many,TRBJ2-3,TRBV7-8,TGTGCCAGCAGCTTAACGAATGGAATTCTCACAGATACGCAGTATTTT,CASSLTNGILTDTQYF
.,few,TRBJ2-2,TRBV7-9,TGTGCCAGCACCAAGACTAGGGGCACCGGGGAGCTGTTTTTT,CASTKTRGTGELFF
.,few,TRBJ1-5,TRBV15,TGTGCCACCAGCAGGAATCCTCCGGCGCCCCAGCATTTT,CATSRNPPAPQHF
TRBD2,.,TRBJ2-3,TRBV5-1,TGCGCCAGCAGCCCTCTAGCGGGAGATGGGGATACGCAGTATTTT,CASSPLAGDGDTQYF
.,.,TRBJ2-7,TRBV6-5,TGTGCCAGCAGTGAAAGGGGCCACTACGAGCAGTACTTC,CASSERGHYEQYF
.,few,TRBJ2-5,TRBV11-1,TGTGCCAGCAGCCCAGGATTGTCTCAAGAGACCCAGTACTTC,CASSPGLSQETQYF
.,.,TRBJ1-2,TRBV28,TGTGCCAGCAGCCCCCCCGTAAACTATGGCTACACCTTC,CASSPPVNYGYTF
.,.,TRBJ2-2,TRBV2,TGTGCCAGCAGTGGAAGAGGCACCGGGGAGCTGTTTTTT,CASSGRGTGELFF
TRBD1,.,TRBJ2-3,TRBV7-3,TGTGCCAGCAGAGGGTTGAGACAGGGGTGCACAGATACGCAGTATTTT,CASRGLRQGCTDTQYF
.,.,TRBJ2-2,TRBV2,TGTGCCAACACCAGGGTCCGTACCGGGGAGCTGTTTTTT,CANTRVRTGELFF
.,few,TRBJ2-3,TRBV11-3,TGTGCCAGCAGCTTAGGAGGACTTCGAACAGATACGCAGTATTTT,CASSLGGLRTDTQYF
.,few,TRBJ2-2,TRBV11-2,TGTGCCAGCAGCTTACGTTACGCACAGGCGGGTACCGGGGAGCTGTTTTTT,CASSLRYAQAGTGELFF
.,.,TRBJ2-3,TRBV29-1,TGCAGCGTTGATGGCCTGGGGACAGATACGCAGTATTTT,CSVDGLGTDTQYF
TRBD1,many,TRBJ1-3,TRBV4-3,TGCGCCAGCAGCCAAGTTCGTGGGACAGGTACCTCATCTGGAAACACCATATATTTT,CASSQVRGTGTSSGNTIYF
.,.,TRBJ2-1,TRBV7-8,TGTGCCAGCAGCTTAGTCGGCGGAGTTAACTACAATGAGCAGTTCTTC,CASSLVGGVNYNEQFF
TRBD2,few,TRBJ2-7,TRBV7-2,TGTGCCAGCAGCTTAGGGACTAGCACCTCTTACGAGCAGTACTTC,CASSLGTSTSYEQYF
.,few,TRBJ1-2,TRBV7-2,TGTGCCAGCAGCTTAGCCTGGACGGGTTATGGCTACACCTTC,CASSLAWTGYGYTF
.,few,TRBJ2-1,TRBV5-1,TGCGCCAGCAGACCCGACGGTTACAATGAGCAGTTCTTC,CASRPDGYNEQFF
.,few,TRBJ2-2,TRBV4-1,TGCGCCAGCAGCCACCCGAGGGGCGCGAACACCGGGGAGCTGTTTTTT,CASSHPRGANTGELFF
.,.,TRBJ2-7,TRBV7-2,TGTGCCAGCAGCTTAGTGTTCAGAACCTACGAGCAGTACTTC,CASSLVFRTYEQYF
.,medium-sized,TRBJ2-7,TRBV21-1,TGTGCCAGCGAAAGGCACAGGCACTACGAGCAGTACTTC,CASERHRHYEQYF
.,many,TRBJ2-1,TRBV18,TGTGCCAGCTCACCAAGCAATGAGCAGTTCTTC,CASSPSNEQFF
.,few,TRBJ1-2,TRBV7-2,TGTGCCAGCAGCTTATATATGGGATTCGACTATGGCTACACCTTC,CASSLYMGFDYGYTF
TRBD2,.,TRBJ2-7,TRBV27,TGTGCCAGCAGTTTTGGACTAGCGGGAGGATCATACGAGCAGTACTTC,CASSFGLAGGSYEQYF
.,.,TRBJ2-6,TRBV7-2,TGTGCCAGCAGCTCCCCAGGGCTTTGGGGGGCCAACGTCCTGACTTTC,CASSSPGLWGANVLTF
TRBD2,few,TRBJ2-3,TRBV14,TGTGCCAGCAGCCAATTCGGCGGGAGCATCGATACGCAGTATTTT,CASSQFGGSIDTQYF
.,.,TRBJ1-4,TRBV2,TGTGCCAGCATCAGAGAAACAACTAATGAAAAACTGTTTTTT,CASIRETTNEKLFF
.,.,TRBJ1-4,TRBV19,TGTGCCAGTAGAGTGACGGAAAAACTGTTTTTT,CASRVTEKLFF
.,.,TRBJ2-3,TRBV7-6,TGTGCCAGCAGCTTAGGTGCGGGTACCACAGATACGCAGTATTTT,CASSLGAGTTDTQYF
.,few,TRBJ2-5,TRBV7-2,TGTGCCAGCAGCTTAGGACTAACGGAGAGCGAGACCCAGTACTTC,CASSLGLTESETQYF
.,few,TRBJ1-2,TRBV9,TGTGCCAGCAGCGCGGGGGGCAGGCGGCAAATGAACTATGGCTACACCTTC,CASSAGGRRQMNYGYTF
TRBD2,many,TRBJ2-3,TRBV27,TGTGCCAGCAGTCCCCGGACTAGCGGGAAATCAGATACGCAGTATTTT,CASSPRTSGKSDTQYF
TRBD2,.,TRBJ2-3,TRBV4-2,TGTGCCAGCAGCCAAGCCGATCCGACTAGCGGTACGCAGTATTTT,CASSQADPTSGTQYF
.,.,TRBJ2-1,TRBV18,TGTGCCAGCTCATCGGAGGGGCAGGAGCAGTTCTTC,CASSSEGQEQFF
.,few,TRBJ2-6,TRBV5-4,TGTGCCAGCAGCTTGCCCCTCTCTGGGGCCAACGTCCTGACTTTC,CASSLPLSGANVLTF
.,.,TRBJ2-2,TRBV7-2,TGTGCCAGCAGCATAGGGGGCACCGGGGAGCTGTTTTTT,CASSIGGTGELFF
.,few,TRBJ2-1,TRBV6-6,TGTGCCAGCAGTCCCTCGGGGCGGAGCTCCTACAATGAGCAGTTCTTC,CASSPSGRSSYNEQFF
.,.,TRBJ2-3,TRBV2,TGTGCCAGCAGTGAAGCGAGCGCGGGTCGCGGCACAGATACGCAGTATTTT,CASSEASAGRGTDTQYF
TRBD2,few,TRBJ2-1,TRBV2,TGTGCCACCAGACCTAGCGGTAGCTCCTACAATGAGCAGTTCTTC,CATRPSGSSYNEQFF
TRBD2,.,TRBJ2-2,TRBV19,TGTGCCAGTACCGGGACTAGCCTCACCCGGGGAATGACCGGGGAGCTGTTTTTT,CASTGTSLTRGMTGELFF
.,few,TRBJ2-7,TRBV6-1,TGTGCCAGCAGTGAAATCTGGAGGGGGAGGCCGGAGGGCTACGAGCAGTACTTC,CASSEIWRGRPEGYEQYF
.,.,TRBJ2-1,TRBV5-1,TGCGCCAGCAGCTTGATGGGGGCACGGGACAATGAGCAGTTCTTC,CASSLMGARDNEQFF
.,many,TRBJ2-6,TRBV28,TGTGCCAGCAGTTTTGGGGGAGAATCCTCTGGGGCCAACGTCCTGACTTTC,CASSFGGESSGANVLTF
.,many,TRBJ2-1,TRBV25-1,TGTGCCAGCAGTGATTTCGTACTCAATGAGCAGTTCTTC,CASSDFVLNEQFF
TRBD1,few,TRBJ2-1,TRBV18,TGTGCCAGCTCACCACCGAGGGGACAGGGGTCAGTTGAGCAGTTCTTC,CASSPPRGQGSVEQFF
TRBD2,many,TRBJ2-3,TRBV18,TGTGCCAGCTCACCACGAGCGGGAGGTACAGATACGCAGTATTTT,CASSPRAGGTDTQYF
TRBD1,few,TRBJ1-5,TRBV6-6,TGTGCCAGCAGTACAACAGGGGCGCTATTTCAGCCCCAGCATTTT,CASSTTGALFQPQHF
.,many,TRBJ2-5,TRBV4-2,TGTGCCAGCAGCCAAGTTGGGGCCTTAGAGACCCAGTACTTC,CASSQVGALETQYF
TRBD2,few,TRBJ2-7,TRBV29-1,TGCAGCGTTGAATTTCAGGCTAGCGGGAGAAACGAGCAGTACTTC,CSVEFQASGRNEQYF
.,many,TRBJ2-2,TRBV7-3,TGTGCCAGCAGCCCGGCAGGGGCAAGGGGGGCGAACACCGGGGAGCTGTTTTTT,CASSPAGARGANTGELFF